The present TCR beta chain was sequenced within a study of control samples from healthy donors and cancer patients. The table came from immunoSEQ multiplex PCR; TCRdb's copy has only in-frame clones and leaves some out. The sample shows some 410,000 clones, around 90% of them seen only once. J was trimmed by 1 base and V by 1 base; bases with no gene match: 0. The CDR3 spans 15 residues. In germline, CDR1 is LNHNV, CDR2 YYDKDF (reference sequence). The chain recombines TRBV15 with TRBJ2-3, with TRBD1 matching over 9 bases. The source material was PBMCs. This TCR was recovered from a man aged 35-49 years with head and neck cancer. This CDR3 is CATSRGTGGTDTQYF. The CDR3, as DNA: TGTGCCACCAGCAGAGGGACAGGGGGCACAGATACGCAGTATTTT.